Listed below are T cell receptor beta chains from one sample, sequenced in a study of blood T cell repertoires in COVID-19. Clones were sequenced by immunoSEQ multiplex PCR, and TCRdb holds only the in-frame ones, with some missing. The table shows 130,000 to 150,000 clones, with over 80% occurring only once. Sequenced sample: PBMCs or T cells enriched from blood (not recorded which). Receptors were obtained from a man aged 55 to 69 who had recovered from COVID-19. Each CDR3 is given with its conserved first and last residue. D genes are given only for firm matches. Some rows mark clone size as missing; the rest say once, few, many or name a class of expanded clone.

clone size	J gene	D gene	V gene	CDR3 protein	CDR3 DNA
.	TRBJ1-6	.	TRBV27	CASSLFSPNSPLHF	TGTGCCAGCAGTTTATTTAGTCCCAATTCACCCCTCCACTTT
.	TRBJ1-5	TRBD1	TRBV18	CASSPSGDSGQPQHF	TGTGCCAGCTCACCGAGTGGGGACAGCGGCCAGCCCCAGCATTTT
.	TRBJ1-6	.	TRBV5-1	CASSLKQDSPLHF	TGCGCCAGCAGCCTTAAACAGGATTCACCCCTCCACTTT
few	TRBJ2-7	TRBD2	TRBV11-2	CASSNLAAYEQYF	TGTGCCAGCAGCAATCTAGCGGCCTACGAGCAGTACTTC
.	TRBJ2-5	TRBD1	TRBV5-4	CASSPQTGEETQYF	TGTGCCAGCAGCCCACAGACAGGGGAGGAGACCCAGTACTTC
.	TRBJ2-5	.	TRBV6-5	CASKGFSQETQYF	TGTGCCAGCAAGGGGTTCAGCCAAGAGACCCAGTACTTC
.	TRBJ2-7	.	TRBV13	CASSVTGSPAQYF	TGTGCCAGCAGCGTGACCGGGTCTCCCGCCCAGTACTTC
.	TRBJ1-5	.	TRBV6-1	CASSEAMGGNQPQHF	TGTGCCAGCAGTGAAGCTATGGGAGGCAATCAGCCCCAGCATTTT
few	TRBJ1-2	TRBD1	TRBV19	CASTLRQGGGYTF	TGTGCCAGTACCTTACGACAGGGTGGAGGCTACACCTTC
once	TRBJ1-2	.	TRBV5-4	CASSAAQTQDGYTF	TGTGCCAGCAGCGCCGCACAAACCCAGGATGGCTACACCTTC
few	TRBJ2-7	TRBD1	TRBV19	CASRTTGGAYEQYF	TGTGCCAGTCGTACCACAGGGGGCGCCTACGAGCAGTACTTC
.	TRBJ2-4	TRBD1	TRBV2	CASSLGQLLQLAKNIQYF	TGTGCCAGCAGTTTGGGACAGCTTCTACAATTAGCCAAAAACATTCAGTACTTC
.	TRBJ1-2	TRBD1	TRBV3-1/TRBV3-2	CASSQGQGRGYTF	TGTGCCAGCAGCCAGGGACAGGGAAGAGGCTACACCTTC
.	TRBJ2-1	TRBD2	TRBV25-1	CASSGTSFNEQFF	TGTGCCAGCAGCGGGACTAGCTTCAATGAGCAGTTCTTC
.	TRBJ1-2	.	TRBV6-6	CASSIPSGYTF	TGTGCCAGCAGTATCCCCTCGGGCTACACCTTC
.	TRBJ2-7	TRBD1	TRBV2	CASEQGLLREQYF	TGTGCCAGCGAACAGGGGTTACTTCGGGAGCAGTACTTC
.	TRBJ1-2	.	TRBV10-3	CAISESKDKSNYGYTF	TGTGCCATCAGTGAGTCGAAGGACAAGTCTAACTATGGCTACACCTTC
once	TRBJ1-1	TRBD1	TRBV6-5	CASSWDRWNTEAFF	TGTGCCAGCAGTTGGGACAGATGGAACACTGAAGCTTTCTTT
once	TRBJ2-7	TRBD1	TRBV6-6	CASSDGTGGYF	TGTGCCAGCAGTGACGGGACAGGGGGGTACTTC
.	TRBJ1-2	.	TRBV6-5	CASRRGQKDGYTF	TGTGCCAGCAGGAGAGGACAGAAAGATGGCTACACCTTC
.	TRBJ1-2	TRBD1	TRBV28	CASSPGTGLSYGYTF	TGTGCCAGCAGTCCCGGGACAGGGCTAAGCTATGGCTACACCTTC
.	TRBJ1-2	TRBD1	TRBV2	CASSELATGMGGYTF	TGTGCCAGCAGTGAATTGGCGACAGGGATGGGAGGCTACACCTTC
.	TRBJ2-2	TRBD2	TRBV5-6	CASSLPRLADTGELFF	TGTGCCAGCAGCTTGCCGAGACTAGCGGACACCGGGGAGCTGTTTTTT
.	TRBJ2-5	.	TRBV5-1	CASSYKETQYF	TGCGCCAGCAGCTACAAAGAGACCCAGTACTTC
.	TRBJ2-1	TRBD2	TRBV28	CASSTGTSGSLLGNEQFF	TGTGCCAGCAGTACCGGGACTAGCGGGAGTCTTCTTGGCAATGAGCAGTTCTTC
.	TRBJ1-4	.	TRBV27	CASRPLGARNEKLFF	TGTGCCAGCAGGCCGCTGGGGGCCCGTAATGAAAAACTGTTTTTT